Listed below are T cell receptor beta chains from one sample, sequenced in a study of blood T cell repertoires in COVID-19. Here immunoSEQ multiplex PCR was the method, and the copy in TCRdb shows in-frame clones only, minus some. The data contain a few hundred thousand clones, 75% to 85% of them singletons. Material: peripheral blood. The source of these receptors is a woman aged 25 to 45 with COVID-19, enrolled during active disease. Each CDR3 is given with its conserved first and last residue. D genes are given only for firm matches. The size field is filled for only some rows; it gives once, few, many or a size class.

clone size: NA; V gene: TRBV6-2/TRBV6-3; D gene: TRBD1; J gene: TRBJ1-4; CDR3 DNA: TGTGCCAGCAGTTACCGGGACAGGGGGCGTAAAGAAAAACTGTTTTTT; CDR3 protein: CASSYRDRGRKEKLFF
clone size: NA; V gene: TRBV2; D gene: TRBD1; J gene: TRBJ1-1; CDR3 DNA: TGTGCCAGCAGTCGGGACAGGGGGCAAGGCACTGAAGCTTTCTTT; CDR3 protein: CASSRDRGQGTEAFF
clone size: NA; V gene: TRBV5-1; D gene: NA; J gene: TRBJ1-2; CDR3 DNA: TGCGCCAGCAGCTTGGGGACGGAGGACTATGGCTACACCTTC; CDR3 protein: CASSLGTEDYGYTF
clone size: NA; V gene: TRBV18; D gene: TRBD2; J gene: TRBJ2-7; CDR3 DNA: TGTGCCAGCTCACCACCGGCGGGACTAGCGGAGTTCTCCTACGAGCAGTACTTC; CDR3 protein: CASSPPAGLAEFSYEQYF
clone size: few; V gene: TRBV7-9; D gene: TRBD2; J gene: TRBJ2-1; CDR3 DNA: TGTGCCAGCAGCGATACTAGCGGGGCCAATGAGCAGTTCTTC; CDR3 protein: CASSDTSGANEQFF
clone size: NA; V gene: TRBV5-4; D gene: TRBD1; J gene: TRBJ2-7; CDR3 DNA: TGTGCCAGCAGCTCCGGGACAGGGTCCTACGAGCAGTACTTC; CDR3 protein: CASSSGTGSYEQYF
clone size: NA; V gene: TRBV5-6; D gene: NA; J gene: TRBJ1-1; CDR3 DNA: TGTGCCAGCAGCGTACAGGAGACTGAAGCTTTCTTT; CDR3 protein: CASSVQETEAFF
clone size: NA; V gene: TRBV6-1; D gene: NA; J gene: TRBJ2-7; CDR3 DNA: TGTGCCAGCAGTGAAAACAGCTACGAGCAGTACTTC; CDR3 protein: CASSENSYEQYF
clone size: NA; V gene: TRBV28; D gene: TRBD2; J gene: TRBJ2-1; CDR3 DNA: TGTGCCAGCAGTCCACAAGCGGGAGGGGGAATGGTTCCCTACAATGAGCAGTTCTTC; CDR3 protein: CASSPQAGGGMVPYNEQFF
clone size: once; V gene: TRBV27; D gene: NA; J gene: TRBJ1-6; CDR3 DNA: TGTGCCAGCAGTTTATTTTCCGGGGCGGGGCCCCTCCACTTT; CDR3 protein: CASSLFSGAGPLHF
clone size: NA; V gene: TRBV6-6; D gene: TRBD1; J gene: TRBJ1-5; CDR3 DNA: TGTGCCAGCGGGATGGAGGGACAGGGAGGCAATCAGCCCCAGCATTTT; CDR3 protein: CASGMEGQGGNQPQHF
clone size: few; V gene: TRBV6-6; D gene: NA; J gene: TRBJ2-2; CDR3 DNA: TGTGCCAGCAGACACAGCACCGGGGAGCTGTTTTTT; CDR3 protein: CASRHSTGELFF
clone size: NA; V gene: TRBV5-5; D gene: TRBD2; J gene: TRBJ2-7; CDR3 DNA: TGTGCCAGCAGCTTGGATGGTAGCGGGGCAGACGAGCAGTACTTC; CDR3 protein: CASSLDGSGADEQYF
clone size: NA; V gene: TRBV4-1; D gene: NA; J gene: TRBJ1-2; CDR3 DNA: TGCGCCAGCAGCCAAGGTCAGGGCAGTAACTATGGCTACACCTTC; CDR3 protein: CASSQGQGSNYGYTF
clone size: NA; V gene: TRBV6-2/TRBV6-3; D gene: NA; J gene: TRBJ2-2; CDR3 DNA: TGTGCCAGCAGTTATCTACTAGGCACCGGGGAGCTGTTTTTT; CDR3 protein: CASSYLLGTGELFF
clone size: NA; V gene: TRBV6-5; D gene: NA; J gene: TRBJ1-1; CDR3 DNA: TGTGCCAGCAGCCGAGGGCCCTTTGAAGCTTTCTTT; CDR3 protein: CASSRGPFEAFF
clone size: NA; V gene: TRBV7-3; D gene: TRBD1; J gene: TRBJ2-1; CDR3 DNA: TGTGCCAGCAGCTTAAGCAAGGGACAGGGGACGGGAGGGAGTGAGAGTGAGCAGTTCTTC; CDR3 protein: CASSLSKGQGTGGSESEQFF
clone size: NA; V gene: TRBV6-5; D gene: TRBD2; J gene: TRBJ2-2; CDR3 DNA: TGTGCCAGCAGCGCGACTAGCGGGATTGAAGGGGAGCTGTTTTTT; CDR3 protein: CASSATSGIEGELFF
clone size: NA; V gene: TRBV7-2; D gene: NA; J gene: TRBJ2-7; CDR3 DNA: TGTGCCAGCAGCGGACAGCAGTTTGACGAGCAGTACTTC; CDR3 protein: CASSGQQFDEQYF
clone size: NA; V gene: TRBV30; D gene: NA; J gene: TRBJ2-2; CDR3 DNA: TGTGCCTGGAGTGTACGGCGAGCGCTGACCGGGGAGCTGTTTTTT; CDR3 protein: CAWSVRRALTGELFF
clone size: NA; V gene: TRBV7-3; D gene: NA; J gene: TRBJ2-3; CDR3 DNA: TGTGCCAGCAGCTTTCAGATCACAGATACGCAGTATTTT; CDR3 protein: CASSFQITDTQYF
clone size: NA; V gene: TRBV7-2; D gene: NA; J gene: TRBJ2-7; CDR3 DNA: TGTGCCAGCGGTACTCGTACGAAACCCTACGAGCAGTACTTC; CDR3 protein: CASGTRTKPYEQYF
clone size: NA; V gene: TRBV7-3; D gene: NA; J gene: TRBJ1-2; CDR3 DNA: TGTGCCAGCAGCCAAGGGGGAGCAGGGGCTAACTATGGCTACACCTTC; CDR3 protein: CASSQGGAGANYGYTF
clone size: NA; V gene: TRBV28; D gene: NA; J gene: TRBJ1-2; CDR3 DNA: TGTGCCAGCGGATTGGGACTGAGGGGACCGCCCTCTATTGGCTACACCTTC; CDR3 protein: CASGLGLRGPPSIGYTF
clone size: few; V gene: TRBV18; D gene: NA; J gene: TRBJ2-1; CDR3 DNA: TGTGCCAGCTCCGCCGGGACACAGAATGAGCAGTTCTTC; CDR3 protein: CASSAGTQNEQFF
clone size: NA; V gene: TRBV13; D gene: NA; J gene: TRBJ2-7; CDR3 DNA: TGTGCCAGCAGCGAGGGCTCCTACGAGCAGTACTTC; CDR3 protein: CASSEGSYEQYF
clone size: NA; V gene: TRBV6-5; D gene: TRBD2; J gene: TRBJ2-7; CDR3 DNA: TGTGCCAGCAGTTACGGTAGGACTAGCGGTTCCTACGAGCAGTACTTC; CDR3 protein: CASSYGRTSGSYEQYF
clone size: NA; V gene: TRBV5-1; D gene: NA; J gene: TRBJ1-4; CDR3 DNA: TGCGCCAGCAGCTTGGACGGGGGGCATTATGAAAAACTGTTTTTT; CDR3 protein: CASSLDGGHYEKLFF
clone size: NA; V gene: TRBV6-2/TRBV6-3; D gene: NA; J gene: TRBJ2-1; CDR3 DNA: TGTGCCAGCAGTTACCCCCTTCCTTTTGGGCAGGCCAATGAGCAGTTCTTC; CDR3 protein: CASSYPLPFGQANEQFF
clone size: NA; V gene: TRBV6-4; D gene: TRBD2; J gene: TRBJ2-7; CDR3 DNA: TGTGCCAGCAGTGACGTGGCGGGAGGCTCCTACGAGCAGTACTTC; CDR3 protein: CASSDVAGGSYEQYF
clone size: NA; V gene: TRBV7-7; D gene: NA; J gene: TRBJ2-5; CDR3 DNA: TGTGCCAGCAGCTTAGACAGCGGAGAAGAGACCCAGTACTTC; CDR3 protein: CASSLDSGEETQYF
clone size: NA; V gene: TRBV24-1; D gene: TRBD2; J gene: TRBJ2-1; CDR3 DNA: TGTGCCACCAGTGACGGTGGGAGGGGCCTCGAGAAGAATGAGCAGTTCTTC; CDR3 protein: CATSDGGRGLEKNEQFF
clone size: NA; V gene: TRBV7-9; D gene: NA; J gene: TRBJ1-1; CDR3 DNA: TGTGCCAGCAGCTTAGTGGAGGGGATGGGCACTGAAGCTTTCTTT; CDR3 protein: CASSLVEGMGTEAFF
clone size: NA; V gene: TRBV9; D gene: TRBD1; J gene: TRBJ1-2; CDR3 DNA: TGTGCCAGCAGCGGCAGACAGGGGGATGGCTACACCTTC; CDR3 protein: CASSGRQGDGYTF
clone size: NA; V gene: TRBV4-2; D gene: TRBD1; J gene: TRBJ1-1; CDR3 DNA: TGTGCCAGCAGCCAAGATCCAGGACAGGGGAGCACTGAAGCTTTCTTT; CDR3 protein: CASSQDPGQGSTEAFF
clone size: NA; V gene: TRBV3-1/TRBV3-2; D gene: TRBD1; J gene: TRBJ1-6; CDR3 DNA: TGTGCCAGCAGCCAGGGACAGAATTCACCCCTCCACTTT; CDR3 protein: CASSQGQNSPLHF
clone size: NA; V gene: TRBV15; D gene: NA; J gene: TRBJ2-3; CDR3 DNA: TGTGCCACCAGCCCCGGTTGGACAGCCAAGCAGTATTTT; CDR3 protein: CATSPGWTAKQYF
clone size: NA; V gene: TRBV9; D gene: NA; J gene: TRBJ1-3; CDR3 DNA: TGTGCCAGCAGCGTGTTGAGCTCTGGAAACACCATATATTTT; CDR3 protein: CASSVLSSGNTIYF
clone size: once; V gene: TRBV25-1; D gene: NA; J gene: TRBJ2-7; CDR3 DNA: TGTGCCAGCAGTGACTTCGGGCAGGGGTACGCCTACGAGCAGTACTTC; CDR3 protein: CASSDFGQGYAYEQYF
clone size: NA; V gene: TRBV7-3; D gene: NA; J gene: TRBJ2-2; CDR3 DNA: TGTGCCAGCAGCTTAACGGGGGACTCCACCGGGGAGCTGTTTTTT; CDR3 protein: CASSLTGDSTGELFF
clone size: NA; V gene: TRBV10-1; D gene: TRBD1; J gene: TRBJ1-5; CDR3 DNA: TGCGCCTCCCAGGGAACAGGGGGCTTATGTCAGCCCCAGCATTTT; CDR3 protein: CASQGTGGLCQPQHF
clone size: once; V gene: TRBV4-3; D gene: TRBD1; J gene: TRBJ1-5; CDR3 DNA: TGCGCCAGCAGCCAATCGACAGGGGGTATTCAGCCCCAGCATTTT; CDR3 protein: CASSQSTGGIQPQHF
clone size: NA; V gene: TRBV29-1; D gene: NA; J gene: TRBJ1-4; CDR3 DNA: TGCAGCGTGAAGGAGCAGGGTCAAAAACTGTTTTTT; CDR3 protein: CSVKEQGQKLFF
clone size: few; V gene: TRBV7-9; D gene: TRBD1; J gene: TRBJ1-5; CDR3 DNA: TGTGCCAGCAGCCTTACAGGGGGCGAGCAGCCCCAGCATTTT; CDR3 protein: CASSLTGGEQPQHF
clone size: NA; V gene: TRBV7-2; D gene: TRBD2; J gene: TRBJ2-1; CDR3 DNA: TGTGCCAGCAGCTTAGGGACTAGCAGCTACAATGAGCAGTTCTTC; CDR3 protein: CASSLGTSSYNEQFF
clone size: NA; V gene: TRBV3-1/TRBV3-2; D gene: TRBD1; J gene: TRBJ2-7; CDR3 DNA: TGTGCCAGCAGCCAACCGACAGGGGCCGGGGAGCAGTACTTC; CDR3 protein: CASSQPTGAGEQYF
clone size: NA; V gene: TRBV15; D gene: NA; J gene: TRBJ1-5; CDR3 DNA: TGTGCCACCAGCAGAGACACTCACTCCAATCAGCCCCAGCATTTT; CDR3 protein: CATSRDTHSNQPQHF
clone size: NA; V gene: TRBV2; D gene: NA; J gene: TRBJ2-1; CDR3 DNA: TGTGCCAGCAGTGAAGTTTTCAGGGTACACAATGAGCAGTTCTTC; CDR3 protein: CASSEVFRVHNEQFF
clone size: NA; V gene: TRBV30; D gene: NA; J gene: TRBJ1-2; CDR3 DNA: TGTGCCTGGAGTTTCGCACCCCTGGGGCATGGCTACACCTTC; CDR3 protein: CAWSFAPLGHGYTF
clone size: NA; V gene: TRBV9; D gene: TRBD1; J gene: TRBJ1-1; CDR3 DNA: TGTGCCAGCAGCGATAGGACAGGAGTGAACACTGAAGCTTTCTTT; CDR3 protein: CASSDRTGVNTEAFF
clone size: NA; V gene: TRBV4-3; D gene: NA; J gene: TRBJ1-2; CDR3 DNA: TGCGCCAGCAGCCAAGATATTGTCGGGGTCTATGGCTACACCTTC; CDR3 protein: CASSQDIVGVYGYTF
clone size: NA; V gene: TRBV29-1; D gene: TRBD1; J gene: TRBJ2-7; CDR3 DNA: TGCAGCGTTGGAAGGCAGGGGGCCCTCTGGGAGCAGTACTTC; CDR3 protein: CSVGRQGALWEQYF
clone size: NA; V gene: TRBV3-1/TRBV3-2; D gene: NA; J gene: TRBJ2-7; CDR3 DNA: TGTGCCAGCAGCCGGAGGACTAATCAGCTCGAGCAGTACTTC; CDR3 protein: CASSRRTNQLEQYF
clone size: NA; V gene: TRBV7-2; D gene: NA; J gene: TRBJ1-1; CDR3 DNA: TGTGCCAGCAGCGATCAAGCAACAGCGAACACTGAAGCTTTCTTT; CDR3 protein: CASSDQATANTEAFF
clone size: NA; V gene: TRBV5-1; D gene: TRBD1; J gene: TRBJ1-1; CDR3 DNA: TGCGCCAGCAGCTTCACAGGGGGCGAAGCTTTCTTT; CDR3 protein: CASSFTGGEAFF